Listed here are 13 T cell receptor beta chains from one sample, sequenced in a study of blood T cell repertoires in COVID-19. Profiled with immunoSEQ multiplex PCR; TCRdb holds only in-frame clones, not every one. The sample consists of roughly 50,000 clones, about 91% of them appearing once. Sequences were obtained from peripheral blood. The receptors derive from a woman aged 55-75 years with active COVID-19.

The V call is TRBV18, the J call TRBJ2-2; the D is unclear. The germline V gene has CDR1 KGHSH and CDR2 LQKENI. The CDR3 is made up of 13 amino acids. Trimming pared 5 bases from V and 6 bases from J, leaving 10 bases between. In DNA, the CDR3 is TGTGCCAGCTCATTCGAGTTGTCCGGGGAGCTGTTTTTT. It translates to CASSFELSGELFF. Full variable domain (remainder filled in from reference TRBV18 and TRBJ2-2): NAGVMQNPRHLVRRRGQEARLRCSPMKGHSHVYWYRQLPEEGLKFMVYLQKENIIDESGMPKERFSAEFPKEGPSILRIQQVVRGDSAAYFCASSFELSGELFFGEGSRLTVL.

This clone appeared once. The rearrangement uses TRBV5-3 and TRBJ1-5; D gene ambiguous. TRBV5-3 is labeled an ORF, and its function is uncertain. CDR3 length equals 15 residues. V was pared by 0 bases and J by 2 bases, with 9 bases between. CDR3 loop: CARSLAPGGNQPQHF. The CDR3, as DNA: TGTGCCAGAAGCTTGGCCCCGGGAGGCAATCAGCCCCAGCATTTT.

V is TRBV19 and J is TRBJ1-5, with 12 bases that match TRBD1. V shed 11 bases and J 5 bases; nucleotides not matched to a gene: 16. Per germline, CDR1 LNHDA and CDR2 SQIVND (reference sequence). This CDR3 region has 17 residues. For the CDR3, the DNA is TGTGCCTCAAACGGCCGGGACAGGGGGCCCTCGGATCAGCCCCAGCATTTT. It codes for CASNGRDRGPSDQPQHF.

V and J are TRBV5-6 and TRBJ1-5; TRBD1 is a possible D gene (5 bases). This CDR3 region has 15 residues. Germline CDR1 reads SGHDT; CDR2 reads YYEEEE. With 3 bases removed from V and 0 bases from J, the gap between germline ends came to 10 bases. In DNA form, the CDR3 reads TGTGCCAGCAGCTGGGGCACTTATAGCAATCAGCCCCAGCATTTT. Translated: CASSWGTYSNQPQHF.

The chain has TRBV5-1 and TRBJ1-1; a possible D gene is TRBD1 (6 bases). There are 14 residues in the CDR3. CDR1 and CDR2 (germline): SGHRS, YFSETQ. The V end lost 1 base, the J end lost 1 base, and 8 bases lay between the germline ends. Here the CDR3 reads CASSLRDTNTEAFF. CDR3 DNA: TGCGCCAGCAGCTTGCGGGACACGAACACTGAAGCTTTCTTT.

The rearrangement uses TRBV7-2 and TRBJ2-7; D is unclear. CDR3 length equals 14 residues. V lost 4 bases, J lost 4 bases, and 14 bases lay in between. Germline V gene data show CDR1 as SGHTA and CDR2 as FQGNSA. This CDR3 is CASSSLATVYEQYF. CDR3 nucleotides: TGTGCCAGCAGCTCCCTCGCGACTGTTTACGAGCAGTACTTC.

This chain uses TRBV6-5 with TRBJ2-1; possibly TRBD2 for D (7 bases). Germline V gene lookup returns CDR1 MNHEY and CDR2 SVGAGI. Trimming removed 0 bases from V and 10 bases from J, with 16 bases in between. The CDR3 contains 15 residues. DNA of the CDR3: TGTGCCAGCAGTTACTCGGGGGGGCCTAGTCGGGAGCAGTTCTTC. It translates to CASSYSGGPSREQFF.

The V call is TRBV7-2, the J call TRBJ2-5; 7 positions agree with TRBD2. CDR1 SGHTA and CDR2 FQGNSA come from the germline V gene. The J segment lost 1 base and the V segment lost 2 bases, leaving 4 bases of the junction unmatched. The CDR3 extends over 15 amino acids. The CDR3 coding sequence is TGTGCCAGCAGCTTATATAAGCGGGGCCAAGAGACCCAGTACTTC. Translation gives CASSLYKRGQETQYF.

The chain links TRBV5-6 to TRBJ1-2, with D maybe TRBD1 (5 bases). The germline gives CDR1 SGHDT, CDR2 YYEEEE. This CDR3 is built from 14 residues. V lost 0 bases and J 8 bases, leaving 14 bases between the germline ends. The CDR3 DNA is TGTGCCAGCAGCTTGGTTGGGGCGCGTAACGGCTACACCTTC. Protein: CASSLVGARNGYTF.

In DNA, the CDR3 is TGTGCCAGCAGCTTACACGGAGCCCAAAACACTGAAGCTTTCTTT. Encoded protein: CASSLHGAQNTEAFF. J is TRBJ1-1 and V is TRBV7-9; no clear D. CDR3 length: 15 residues. Germline CDR1 SEHNR, CDR2 FQNEAQ (reference sequence). V lost 2 bases and J 2 bases, leaving 12 bases between the germline ends.

The chain uses TRBV30 and TRBJ1-2; 8 nucleotides match TRBD1. The ends lost 1 base at V and 4 bases at J; junction bases unmatched: 2. Looked up from germline, CDR1 is GTSNPN and CDR2 is SVGIG (reference sequence). The CDR3 spans 13 residues. The CDR3 is CAWSEGTGYGYTF. CDR3 nucleotides: TGTGCCTGGAGTGAGGGGACAGGCTATGGCTACACCTTC.

V and J are TRBV12-3 or TRBV12-4 and TRBJ1-3, with D possibly being TRBD1 (5 bases). The CDR3 length is 13 residues. With 6 bases removed from V and 1 base from J, the gap between germline ends came to 7 bases. CDR3 loop: CASSRASGNTIYF. In DNA, the CDR3 is TGTGCCAGCAGCAGGGCTTCTGGAAACACCATATATTTT.

The DNA for the CDR3 is TGTGCTAGTGGAGCCCTAATGAGAAGGAGGAATACGCAGTATTTT. Translated: CASGALMRRRNTQYF. The genes are TRBV12-5 and TRBJ2-3; D is perhaps TRBD2 (5 bases). The V gene's germline CDR1 is LGHNT and CDR2 FRNRAP. The V end lost 6 bases, the J end lost 7 bases, and 20 bases lay between the germline ends. CDR3 length: 15 amino acids.